This T cell receptor beta chain was identified in a study of T cell responses to AZD1222 COVID-19 vaccine. Method: immunoSEQ multiplex PCR; TCRdb's copy keeps in-frame clones and lacks some. The data hold more than 140,000 clones, with about 91% observed a single time. With V trimmed by 4 bases and J by 4 bases, 7 bases remained unmatched. Germline V gene sequence: CDR1 SGHRS, CDR2 YFSETQ. The CDR3 has 16 residues. Sequenced material: peripheral blood, taken on day 0 of MenACWY control vaccination. This sequence was found in an adult in good health. V is TRBV5-1 and J is TRBJ2-7; 14 nucleotides agree with TRBD2. The CDR3 spells CASSHGTSGSFYEQYF. In DNA form, the CDR3 reads TGCGCCAGCAGCCACGGGACTAGCGGGAGTTTTTACGAGCAGTACTTC.